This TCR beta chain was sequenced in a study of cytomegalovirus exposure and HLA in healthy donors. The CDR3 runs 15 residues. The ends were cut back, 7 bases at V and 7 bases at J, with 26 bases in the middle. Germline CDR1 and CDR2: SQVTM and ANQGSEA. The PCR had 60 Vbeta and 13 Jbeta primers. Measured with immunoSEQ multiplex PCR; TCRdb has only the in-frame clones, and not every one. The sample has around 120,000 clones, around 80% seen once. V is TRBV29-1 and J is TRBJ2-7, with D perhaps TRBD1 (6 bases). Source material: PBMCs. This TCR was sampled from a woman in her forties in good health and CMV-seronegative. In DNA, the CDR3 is TGCAGCGGGACAGATGGGACATCGCACGCTCGAGAGCAGTACTTC. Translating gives CSGTDGTSHAREQYF.